These T cell receptor beta chains were read from a single sample in a study of siplizumab effects on memory and regulatory T cells. TCRdb's copy holds only in-frame clones and misses some; the assay was immunoSEQ multiplex PCR. This table has 100,000 or so clones, 85% to 95% appearing once. The source material was non-Treg CD4+ T cells sorted from blood. These receptors were taken from a human donor in good health. CDR3s include the opening cysteine and the closing phenylalanine or tryptophan. Each record gives: J gene, V gene, clone size, D gene, CDR3 DNA, CDR3 protein. D genes are given only for firm matches. Part of the rows lack a size; the others show once, few, many or a class for expanded clones.

J: TRBJ2-5; V: TRBV5-4; size: -; D: -; DNA: TGTGCCAGCAGCTTGGAGCCAGGGGTCCAAGAGACCCAGTACTTC; CDR3: CASSLEPGVQETQYF
J: TRBJ1-1; V: TRBV6-1; size: -; D: -; DNA: TGTGCCAGCAGTGACTCAGGGAGGACTGAAGCTTTCTTT; CDR3: CASSDSGRTEAFF
J: TRBJ2-3; V: TRBV6-4; size: -; D: TRBD1; DNA: TGTGCCAGCAGTGACTCGTTTGGGACAGGTCCCAGCACAGATACGCAGTATTTT; CDR3: CASSDSFGTGPSTDTQYF
J: TRBJ1-3; V: TRBV4-3; size: -; D: -; DNA: TGCGCCAGCAGCCAAGGGTCTGGAAACACCATATATTTT; CDR3: CASSQGSGNTIYF
J: TRBJ2-5; V: TRBV25-1; size: -; D: -; DNA: TGTGCCAGCAGTGAATACGGCAGAGAGACCCAGTACTTC; CDR3: CASSEYGRETQYF
J: TRBJ2-6; V: TRBV28; size: -; D: -; DNA: TGTGCCAGCCAAAAGGGGTTTTCTGGGGCCAACGTCCTGACTTTC; CDR3: CASQKGFSGANVLTF
J: TRBJ2-7; V: TRBV9; size: -; D: -; DNA: TGTGCCAGCAGCCCCCGGTCCACACAGGGAGGGAGGGCTTACGAGCAGTACTTC; CDR3: CASSPRSTQGGRAYEQYF
J: TRBJ2-3; V: TRBV2; size: -; D: TRBD1; DNA: TGTGCCAGCAGTGAACTCGTAGGGACAGACTACACAGATACGCAGTATTTT; CDR3: CASSELVGTDYTDTQYF
J: TRBJ1-4; V: TRBV4-1; size: -; D: -; DNA: TGCGCCAGCAGCCCCCAACCCCTCTCTGAGCTGGCAAAACTGTTTTTT; CDR3: CASSPQPLSELAKLFF
J: TRBJ1-2; V: TRBV19; size: -; D: -; DNA: TGTGCCAGTAGAAGACCAGGATTACGAGACGACTATGGCTACACCTTC; CDR3: CASRRPGLRDDYGYTF
J: TRBJ2-1; V: TRBV29-1; size: -; D: TRBD2; DNA: TGCAGCGTTGAGACTAGCGGGGGTTCCTCCTACAATGAGCAGTTCTTC; CDR3: CSVETSGGSSYNEQFF
J: TRBJ2-5; V: TRBV7-6; size: -; D: TRBD2; DNA: TGTGCCAGCAGCCCCGGCTGGACTAGCGGAGAGACCCAGTACTTC; CDR3: CASSPGWTSGETQYF
J: TRBJ2-7; V: TRBV10-2; size: once; D: -; DNA: TGCGCCAGCAGTGAATCGGGGGATCCCTCCTACGAGCAGTACTTC; CDR3: CASSESGDPSYEQYF
J: TRBJ2-5; V: TRBV20-1; size: -; D: -; DNA: TGCAGTACGAGCTACCAAGAGACCCAGTACTTC; CDR3: CSTSYQETQYF
J: TRBJ2-2; V: TRBV19; size: -; D: TRBD1; DNA: TGTGCCAGTAGTATCGATAGGACAGGGGGCCTTGGCGGGGAGCTGTTTTTT; CDR3: CASSIDRTGGLGGELFF
J: TRBJ1-2; V: TRBV7-3; size: few; D: TRBD1; DNA: TGTGCCAGCAGCAGGACAGGGGCTGGGGGTGGCTACACCTTC; CDR3: CASSRTGAGGGYTF
J: TRBJ1-5; V: TRBV4-1; size: -; D: -; DNA: TGCGCCAGCAGCCTGGGGGGGGGTAATCAGCCCCAGCATTTT; CDR3: CASSLGGGNQPQHF
J: TRBJ1-5; V: TRBV6-4; size: -; D: -; DNA: TGTGCCAGCAGTGACCCCGGGACGGTTAGCAATCAGCCCCAGCATTTT; CDR3: CASSDPGTVSNQPQHF
J: TRBJ2-2; V: TRBV7-9; size: -; D: -; DNA: TGTGCCAGCAGCCGGGACTCATGGGGCGGGGAGCTGTTTTTT; CDR3: CASSRDSWGGELFF
J: TRBJ2-5; V: TRBV30; size: -; D: -; DNA: TGTGCCTGGAGTGTACGAGGGATGGAGACCCAGTACTTC; CDR3: CAWSVRGMETQYF
J: TRBJ2-3; V: TRBV27; size: -; D: -; DNA: TGTGCCAGCCGGGACGCCATATTGAAGCAGTATTTT; CDR3: CASRDAILKQYF
J: TRBJ1-1; V: TRBV6-5; size: -; D: -; DNA: TGTGCCAGCAGCACTGTCCCGAACACTGAAGCTTTCTTT; CDR3: CASSTVPNTEAFF
J: TRBJ2-6; V: TRBV18; size: -; D: -; DNA: TGTGCCAGCTCCACCTCTACCGGGGGCGTTAGGGCCAACGTCCTGACTTTC; CDR3: CASSTSTGGVRANVLTF
J: TRBJ1-1; V: TRBV6-6; size: -; D: TRBD1; DNA: TGTGCCAGCATTTTGACAGGGGGCACTGAAGCTTTCTTT; CDR3: CASILTGGTEAFF
J: TRBJ2-7; V: TRBV6-6; size: -; D: -; DNA: TGTGCCAGCGGCAGGGTCCCCGGGGGTGAATACTTC; CDR3: CASGRVPGGEYF
J: TRBJ2-7; V: TRBV7-2; size: -; D: TRBD2; DNA: TGTGCCAGCAGCCCGTCGCGGGAGGCTGGCTACGAGCAGTACTTC; CDR3: CASSPSREAGYEQYF
J: TRBJ2-1; V: TRBV4-1; size: -; D: TRBD2; DNA: TGCGCCAGCAGCCAAGTTCGGGGGGTCAATGAGCAGTTCTTC; CDR3: CASSQVRGVNEQFF
J: TRBJ2-7; V: TRBV6-1; size: -; D: -; DNA: TGTGCCAGCACCCTGGGGACTGCCTACGAGCAGTACTTC; CDR3: CASTLGTAYEQYF
J: TRBJ1-4; V: TRBV30; size: -; D: -; DNA: TGTGCCTGGAGTGCAGGGGAAAAGCGGGAAAAACTGTTTTTT; CDR3: CAWSAGEKREKLFF
J: TRBJ1-1; V: TRBV29-1; size: -; D: TRBD1; DNA: TGCAGCGTTGGAAAACAGGGGGCAAGTACTGAAGCTTTCTTT; CDR3: CSVGKQGASTEAFF
J: TRBJ2-5; V: TRBV18; size: -; D: -; DNA: TGTGCCAGCTCACCACCGGTGGGGGGACCAGAGACCCAGTACTTC; CDR3: CASSPPVGGPETQYF
J: TRBJ2-7; V: TRBV28; size: -; D: -; DNA: TGTGCCAGTAATAGACAGGGAGGTCCCCGCATCTACGAGCAGTACTTC; CDR3: CASNRQGGPRIYEQYF
J: TRBJ2-5; V: TRBV19; size: -; D: -; DNA: TGTGCCAGTAGTATGCGTGGGCAAGAGACCCAGTACTTC; CDR3: CASSMRGQETQYF
J: TRBJ1-3; V: TRBV28; size: -; D: -; DNA: TGTGCCAGCAGTTTATATATCAACTCTGGAAACACCATATATTTT; CDR3: CASSLYINSGNTIYF
J: TRBJ2-6; V: TRBV11-2; size: -; D: -; DNA: TGTGCCAGCAGCTTAACAGGCTCTGGGGCCAACGTCCTGACTTTC; CDR3: CASSLTGSGANVLTF
J: TRBJ1-3; V: TRBV5-5; size: -; D: TRBD1; DNA: TGTGCCAGCAGCTTAGACAGGGTGGCTGGAAACACCATATATTTT; CDR3: CASSLDRVAGNTIYF
J: TRBJ2-7; V: TRBV14; size: -; D: -; DNA: TGTGCCAGCAGCCAAGACTGGGGAGGCACCTCCGAGCAGTACTTC; CDR3: CASSQDWGGTSEQYF
J: TRBJ1-5; V: TRBV7-8; size: -; D: TRBD1; DNA: TGTGCCAGCAGCAAAAGACAGGGAAGCGATCAGCCCCAGCATTTT; CDR3: CASSKRQGSDQPQHF
J: TRBJ2-2; V: TRBV30; size: -; D: TRBD2; DNA: TGTGCCTGGCGCAGCGGGAGTATAGCCGGGGAGCTGTTTTTT; CDR3: CAWRSGSIAGELFF
J: TRBJ2-3; V: TRBV28; size: -; D: -; DNA: TGTGCCACAAACGGCCGGTCAGGGTGGACAGATACGCAGTATTTT; CDR3: CATNGRSGWTDTQYF
J: TRBJ2-7; V: TRBV7-9; size: -; D: TRBD1; DNA: TGTGCCAGCAGCATTTACAGGGGCTCCTACGAGCAGTACTTC; CDR3: CASSIYRGSYEQYF
J: TRBJ1-5; V: TRBV19; size: -; D: -; DNA: TGTGCCAGTAGTACACACGGGTATAGCAATCAGCCCCAGCATTTT; CDR3: CASSTHGYSNQPQHF
J: TRBJ1-5; V: TRBV4-3; size: -; D: -; DNA: TGCGCCAGCAGCCAAGAGACAGGCGGTCAGCCCCAGCATTTT; CDR3: CASSQETGGQPQHF
J: TRBJ2-1; V: TRBV11-2; size: once; D: -; DNA: TGTGCCAGCAGCCCCCGGGCCGCACGCGACTATGAGCAGTTCTTC; CDR3: CASSPRAARDYEQFF
J: TRBJ1-1; V: TRBV19; size: -; D: -; DNA: TGTGCCAGTAGGGCAGGGATCAGGGACCCGCAGGAGAACACTGAAGCTTTCTTT; CDR3: CASRAGIRDPQENTEAFF
J: TRBJ2-3; V: TRBV5-6; size: -; D: -; DNA: TGTGCCAGCAGCTTAGTCACAGGGTCCCCAGGAGATACGCAGTATTTT; CDR3: CASSLVTGSPGDTQYF
J: TRBJ2-7; V: TRBV5-1; size: -; D: TRBD1; DNA: TGCGCCAGCAGCTCCAGGGGGCGCGCCGACGAGCAGTACTTC; CDR3: CASSSRGRADEQYF
J: TRBJ2-1; V: TRBV15; size: -; D: -; DNA: TGTGCCACCGGGGCGGGCTGGGGCAATGAGCAGTTCTTC; CDR3: CATGAGWGNEQFF
J: TRBJ2-3; V: TRBV5-1; size: -; D: -; DNA: TGCGCCAGCAGCTTGCCGAGCACAGATACGCAGTATTTT; CDR3: CASSLPSTDTQYF
J: TRBJ2-3; V: TRBV19; size: -; D: -; DNA: TGTGCCAGTAGTATCGGGAGCGGGAGCACAGATACGCAGTATTTT; CDR3: CASSIGSGSTDTQYF
J: TRBJ1-1; V: TRBV5-6; size: -; D: -; DNA: TGTGCCAGCAGCTTGCCGCCACAAGACACTGAAGCTTTCTTT; CDR3: CASSLPPQDTEAFF